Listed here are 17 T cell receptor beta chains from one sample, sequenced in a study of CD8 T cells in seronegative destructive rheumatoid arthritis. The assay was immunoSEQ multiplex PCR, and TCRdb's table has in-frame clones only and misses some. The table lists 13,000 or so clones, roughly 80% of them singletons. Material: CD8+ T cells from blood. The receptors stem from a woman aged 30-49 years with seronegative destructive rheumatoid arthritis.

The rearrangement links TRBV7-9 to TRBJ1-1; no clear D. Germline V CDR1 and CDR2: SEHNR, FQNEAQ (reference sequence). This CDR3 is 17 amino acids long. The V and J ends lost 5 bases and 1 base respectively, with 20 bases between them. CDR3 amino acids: CASSPPTTISRNTEAFF. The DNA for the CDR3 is TGTGCCAGCAGCCCTCCTACTACAATCTCAAGGAACACTGAAGCTTTCTTT.

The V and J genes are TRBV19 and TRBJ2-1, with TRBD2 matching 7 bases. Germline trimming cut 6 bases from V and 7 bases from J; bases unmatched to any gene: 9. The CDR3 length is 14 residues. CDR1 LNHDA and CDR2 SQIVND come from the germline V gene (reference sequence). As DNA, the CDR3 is TGTGCCAGTAGCCTGGGGGGGGTAGCAAATGAGCAGTTCTTC. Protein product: CASSLGGVANEQFF. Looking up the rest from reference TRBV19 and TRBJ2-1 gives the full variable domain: DGGITQSPKYLFRKEGQNVTLSCEQNLNHDAMYWYRQDPGQGLRLIYYSQIVNDFQKGDIAEGYSVSREKKESFPLTVTSAQKNPTAFYLCASSLGGVANEQFFGPGTRLTVL.

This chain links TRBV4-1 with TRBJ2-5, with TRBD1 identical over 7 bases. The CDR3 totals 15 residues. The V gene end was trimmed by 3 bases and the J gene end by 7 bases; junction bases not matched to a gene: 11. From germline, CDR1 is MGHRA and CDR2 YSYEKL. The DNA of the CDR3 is TGCGCCAGCAGCCAGGACAGGATCGAGCTCGGGACCCAGTACTTC. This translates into CASSQDRIELGTQYF.

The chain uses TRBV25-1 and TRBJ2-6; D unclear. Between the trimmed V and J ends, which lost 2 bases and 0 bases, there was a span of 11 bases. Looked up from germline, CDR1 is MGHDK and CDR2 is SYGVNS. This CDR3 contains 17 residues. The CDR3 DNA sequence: TGTGCCAGCAGTGAAAGCAGGCGCCGCTCTGGGGCCAACGTCCTGACTTTC. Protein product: CASSESRRRSGANVLTF.

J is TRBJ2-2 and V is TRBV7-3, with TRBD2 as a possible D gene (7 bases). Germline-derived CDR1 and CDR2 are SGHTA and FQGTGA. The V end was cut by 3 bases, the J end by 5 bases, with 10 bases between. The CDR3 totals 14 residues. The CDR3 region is CASSLGGGTGELFF. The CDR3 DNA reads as TGTGCCAGCAGCTTGGGAGGGGGGACCGGGGAGCTGTTTTTT.

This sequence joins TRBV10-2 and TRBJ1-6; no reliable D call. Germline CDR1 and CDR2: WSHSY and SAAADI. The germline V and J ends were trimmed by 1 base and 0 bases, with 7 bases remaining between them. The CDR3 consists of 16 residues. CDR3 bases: TGCGCCAGCAGTGAGTTAGCCATCTCCTATAATTCACCCCTCCACTTT. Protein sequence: CASSELAISYNSPLHF.

The CDR3 here is CASSLGASINSPLHF. The CDR3 region has the DNA TGTGCCAGCAGTTTGGGGGCTTCTATTAATTCACCCCTCCACTTT. The J gene is TRBJ1-6, the V gene TRBV28, with a tentative D call TRBD1 (6 bases). The CDR3 length is 15 residues. V was clipped by 3 bases and J by 6 bases, with 12 bases between them. Germline V gene lookup returns CDR1 MDHEN and CDR2 SYDVKM.

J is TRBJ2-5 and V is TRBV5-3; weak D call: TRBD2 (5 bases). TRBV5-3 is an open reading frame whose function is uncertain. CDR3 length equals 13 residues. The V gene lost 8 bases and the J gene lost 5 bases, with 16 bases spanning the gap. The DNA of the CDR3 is TGTGCCAGCAGCCCTATGGAGGTGGAGACCCAGTACTTC. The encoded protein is CASSPMEVETQYF.

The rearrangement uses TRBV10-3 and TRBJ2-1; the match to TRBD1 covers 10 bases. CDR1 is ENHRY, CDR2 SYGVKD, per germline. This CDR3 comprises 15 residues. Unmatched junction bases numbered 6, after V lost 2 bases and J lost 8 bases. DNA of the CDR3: TGTGCCATCAGTGAGGGGACAGGGGACTCCCATGAGCAGTTCTTC. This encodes CAISEGTGDSHEQFF.

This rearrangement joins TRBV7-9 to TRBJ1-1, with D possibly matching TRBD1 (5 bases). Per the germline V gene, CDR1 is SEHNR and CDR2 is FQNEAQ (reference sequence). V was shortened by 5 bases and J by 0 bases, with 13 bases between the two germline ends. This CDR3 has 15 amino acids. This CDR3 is CASSPPQGLNTEAFF. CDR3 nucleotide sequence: TGTGCCAGCAGCCCTCCCCAGGGTTTGAACACTGAAGCTTTCTTT.

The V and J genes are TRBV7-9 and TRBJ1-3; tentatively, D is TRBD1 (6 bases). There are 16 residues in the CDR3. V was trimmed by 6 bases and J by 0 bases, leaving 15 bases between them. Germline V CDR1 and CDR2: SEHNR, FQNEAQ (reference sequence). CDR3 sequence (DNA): TGTGCCAGCAGAACACAGGGTGAGAACTCTGGAAACACCATATATTTT. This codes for CASRTQGENSGNTIYF.

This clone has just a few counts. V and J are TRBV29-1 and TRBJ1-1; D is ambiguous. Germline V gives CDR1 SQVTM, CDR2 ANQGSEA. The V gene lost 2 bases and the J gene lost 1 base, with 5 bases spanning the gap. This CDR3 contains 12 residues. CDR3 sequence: CSVEWQNTEAFF. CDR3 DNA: TGCAGCGTTGAATGGCAGAACACTGAAGCTTTCTTT.

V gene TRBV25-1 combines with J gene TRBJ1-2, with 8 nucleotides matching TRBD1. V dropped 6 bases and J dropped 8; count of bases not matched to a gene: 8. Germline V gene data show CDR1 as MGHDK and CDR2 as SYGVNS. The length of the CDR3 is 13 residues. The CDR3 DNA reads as TGTGCCAGCAGAGGGCAGGGGGCCGTCGGCTACACCTTC. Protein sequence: CASRGQGAVGYTF.

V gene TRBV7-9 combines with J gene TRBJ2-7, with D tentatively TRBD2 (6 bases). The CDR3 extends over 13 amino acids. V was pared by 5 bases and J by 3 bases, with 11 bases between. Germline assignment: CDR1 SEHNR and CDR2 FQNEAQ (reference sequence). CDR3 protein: CASSHPGSYEQYF. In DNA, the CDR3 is TGTGCCAGCAGCCACCCCGGGAGCTACGAGCAGTACTTC.

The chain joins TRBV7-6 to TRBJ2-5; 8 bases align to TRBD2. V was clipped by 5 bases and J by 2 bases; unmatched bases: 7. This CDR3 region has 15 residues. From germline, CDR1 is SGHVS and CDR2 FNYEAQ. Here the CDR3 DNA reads TGTGCCAGCAGCCGCCGGGGGGGGGTACAAGAGACCCAGTACTTC. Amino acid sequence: CASSRRGGVQETQYF.

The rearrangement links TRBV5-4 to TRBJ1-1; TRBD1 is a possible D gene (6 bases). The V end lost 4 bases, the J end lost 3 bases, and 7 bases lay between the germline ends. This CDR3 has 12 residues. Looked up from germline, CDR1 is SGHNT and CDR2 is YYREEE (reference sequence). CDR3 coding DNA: TGTGCCAGCAGCGGGGGCGACACTGAAGCTTTCTTT. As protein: CASSGGDTEAFF.

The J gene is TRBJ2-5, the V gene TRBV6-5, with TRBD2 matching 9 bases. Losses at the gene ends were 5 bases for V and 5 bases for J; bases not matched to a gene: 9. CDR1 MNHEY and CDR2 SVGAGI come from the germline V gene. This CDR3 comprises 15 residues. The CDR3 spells CASSPLLGTSETQYF. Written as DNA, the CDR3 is TGTGCCAGCAGTCCTCTCCTCGGGACTAGCGAGACCCAGTACTTC.